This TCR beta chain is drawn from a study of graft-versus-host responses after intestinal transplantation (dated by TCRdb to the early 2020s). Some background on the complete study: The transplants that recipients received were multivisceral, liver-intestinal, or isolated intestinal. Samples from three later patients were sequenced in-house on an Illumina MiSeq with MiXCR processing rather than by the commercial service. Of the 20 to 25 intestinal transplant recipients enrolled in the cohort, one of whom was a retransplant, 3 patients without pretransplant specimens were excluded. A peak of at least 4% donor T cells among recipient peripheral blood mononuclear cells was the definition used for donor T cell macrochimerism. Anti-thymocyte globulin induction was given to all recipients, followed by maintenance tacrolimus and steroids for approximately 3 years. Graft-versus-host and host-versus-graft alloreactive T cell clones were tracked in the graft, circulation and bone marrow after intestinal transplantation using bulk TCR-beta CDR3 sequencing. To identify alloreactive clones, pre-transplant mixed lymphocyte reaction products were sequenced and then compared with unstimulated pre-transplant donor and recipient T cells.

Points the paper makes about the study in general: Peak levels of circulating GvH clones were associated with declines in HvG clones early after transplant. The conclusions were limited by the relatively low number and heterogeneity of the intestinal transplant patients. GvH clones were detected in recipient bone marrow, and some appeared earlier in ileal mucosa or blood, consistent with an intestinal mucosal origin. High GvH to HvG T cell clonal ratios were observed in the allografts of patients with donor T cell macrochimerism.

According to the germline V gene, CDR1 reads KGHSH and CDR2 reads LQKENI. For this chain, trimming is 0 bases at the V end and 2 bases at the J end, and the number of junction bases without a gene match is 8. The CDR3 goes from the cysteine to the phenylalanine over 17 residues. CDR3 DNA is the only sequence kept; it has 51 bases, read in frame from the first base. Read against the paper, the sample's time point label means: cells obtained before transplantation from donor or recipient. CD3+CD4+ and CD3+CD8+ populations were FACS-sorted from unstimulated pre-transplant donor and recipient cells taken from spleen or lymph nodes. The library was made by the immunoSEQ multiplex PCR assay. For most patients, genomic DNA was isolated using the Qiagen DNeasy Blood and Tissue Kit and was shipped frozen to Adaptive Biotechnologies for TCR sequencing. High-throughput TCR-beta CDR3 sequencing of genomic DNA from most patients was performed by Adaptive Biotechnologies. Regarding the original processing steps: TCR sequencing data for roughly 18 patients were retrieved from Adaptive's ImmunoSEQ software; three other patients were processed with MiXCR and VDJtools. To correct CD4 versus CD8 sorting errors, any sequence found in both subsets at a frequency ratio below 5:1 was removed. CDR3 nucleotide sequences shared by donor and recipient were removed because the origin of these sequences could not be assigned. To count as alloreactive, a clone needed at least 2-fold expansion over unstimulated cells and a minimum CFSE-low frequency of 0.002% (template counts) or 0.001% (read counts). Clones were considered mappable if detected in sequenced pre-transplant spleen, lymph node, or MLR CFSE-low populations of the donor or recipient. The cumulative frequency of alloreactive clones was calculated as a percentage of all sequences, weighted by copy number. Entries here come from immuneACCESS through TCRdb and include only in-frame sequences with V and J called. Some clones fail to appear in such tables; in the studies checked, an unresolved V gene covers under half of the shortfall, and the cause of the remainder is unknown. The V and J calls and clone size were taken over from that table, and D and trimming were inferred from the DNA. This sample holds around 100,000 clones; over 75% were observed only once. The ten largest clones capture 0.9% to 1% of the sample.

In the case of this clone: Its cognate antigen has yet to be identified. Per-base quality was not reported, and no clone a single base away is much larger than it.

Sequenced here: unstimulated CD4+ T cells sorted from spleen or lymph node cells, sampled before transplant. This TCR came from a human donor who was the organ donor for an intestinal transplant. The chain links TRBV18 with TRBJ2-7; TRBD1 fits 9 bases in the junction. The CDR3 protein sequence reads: CASSPPPGTGFPYEQYF. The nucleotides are TGTGCCAGCTCACCACCCCCCGGGACAGGGTTTCCCTACGAGCAGTACTTC.